This paragraph reports one TCR beta chain. Participants came from under 30 US areas, aged roughly 18 to 95 years. Two negative PCRs, clearance, or symptom resolution were required of recovered Cohort 3 donors. The authors' processing: It was from reference gene primer amplification that nucleated cell counts were estimated. Repertoires were generated with immunoSEQ multiplex PCR, while TCRdb's copy carries only in-frame clones and drops some. From that table come the V and J calls and clone size; the DNA was used to work out D and trimming. The sample lists over 350,000 clones, 88% occurring once. The V and J ends lost 0 bases and 2 bases, in that order; junction bases with no gene match: 7. Germline V CDR1 and CDR2: MNHEY, SMNVEV (reference sequence). This CDR3 is built from 16 residues. The sample originates from a study of blood T cell repertoires in COVID-19. Study overall: In each case, the material was cDNA or gDNA derived from T cells, B-cell-depleted T cells, or PBMCs.

The sample was PBMCs or T cells enriched from blood (not recorded which). This chain joins TRBV27 and TRBJ2-7; 7 nucleotides agree with TRBD2. The clonotype comes from a woman between 18 and 29 years old who had recovered from COVID-19. CDR3 loop: CASSLSASGRTYEQYF. In DNA form, the CDR3 reads TGTGCCAGCAGTTTATCAGCTAGCGGTCGTACCTACGAGCAGTACTTC.